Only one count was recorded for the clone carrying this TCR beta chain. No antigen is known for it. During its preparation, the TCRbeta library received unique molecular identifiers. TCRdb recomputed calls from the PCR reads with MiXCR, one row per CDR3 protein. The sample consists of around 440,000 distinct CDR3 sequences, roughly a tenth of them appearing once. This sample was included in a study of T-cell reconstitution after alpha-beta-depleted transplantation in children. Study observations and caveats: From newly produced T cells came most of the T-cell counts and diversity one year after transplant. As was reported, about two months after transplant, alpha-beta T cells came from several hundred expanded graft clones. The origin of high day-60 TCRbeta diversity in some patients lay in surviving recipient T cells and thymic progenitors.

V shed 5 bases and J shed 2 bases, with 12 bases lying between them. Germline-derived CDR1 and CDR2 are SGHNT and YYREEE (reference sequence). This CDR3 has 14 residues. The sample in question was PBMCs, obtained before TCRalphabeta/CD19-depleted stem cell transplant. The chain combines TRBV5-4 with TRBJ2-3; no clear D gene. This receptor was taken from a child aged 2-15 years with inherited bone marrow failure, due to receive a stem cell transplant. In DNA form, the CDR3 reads TGTGCCAGCAGTCCCCGACTCGTCACAGATACGCAGTATTTT. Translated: CASSPRLVTDTQYF.